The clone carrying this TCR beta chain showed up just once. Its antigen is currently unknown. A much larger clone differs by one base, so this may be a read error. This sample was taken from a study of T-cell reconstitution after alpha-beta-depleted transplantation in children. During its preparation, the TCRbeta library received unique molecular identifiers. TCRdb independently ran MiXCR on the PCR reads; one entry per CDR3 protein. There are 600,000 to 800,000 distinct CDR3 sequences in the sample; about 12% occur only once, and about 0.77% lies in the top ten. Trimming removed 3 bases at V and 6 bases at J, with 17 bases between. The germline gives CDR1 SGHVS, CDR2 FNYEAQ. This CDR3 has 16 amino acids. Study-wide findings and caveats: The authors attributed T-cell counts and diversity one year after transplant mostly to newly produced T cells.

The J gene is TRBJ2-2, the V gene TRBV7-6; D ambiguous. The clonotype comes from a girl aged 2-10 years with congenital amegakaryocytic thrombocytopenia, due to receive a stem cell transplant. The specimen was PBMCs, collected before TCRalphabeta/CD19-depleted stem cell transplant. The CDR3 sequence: CASSFLGEYFAGELFF. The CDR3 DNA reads TGTGCCAGCAGCTTCCTTGGCGAGTACTTTGCCGGGGAGCTGTTTTTT.